This TCR beta chain was identified in a study of cytotoxic CD8 clonotypes in ibrutinib-treated CLL. Generated by immunoSEQ multiplex PCR, the TCRdb table keeps only in-frame clones and is missing some. The data hold 200,000 to 250,000 clones, with 65% to 80% observed a single time. The trim removed 1 base at V and 3 bases at J, leaving 7 bases unmatched. Germline V gives CDR1 SGHDT, CDR2 YYEEEE. The CDR3 consists of 15 residues. Approximately 2.2 micrograms of genomic DNA from cryopreserved PBMCs went into TCR beta libraries. The specimen was PBMCs, collected after 12 months of ibrutinib treatment. The TCR was taken from a human donor with chronic lymphocytic leukemia. The chain joins TRBV5-6 to TRBJ2-7; 7 nucleotides agree with TRBD1. The CDR3 DNA sequence: TGTGCCAGCAGCTTGTATATGGGACAGAGCTACGAGCAGTACTTC. It is translated as CASSLYMGQSYEQYF.